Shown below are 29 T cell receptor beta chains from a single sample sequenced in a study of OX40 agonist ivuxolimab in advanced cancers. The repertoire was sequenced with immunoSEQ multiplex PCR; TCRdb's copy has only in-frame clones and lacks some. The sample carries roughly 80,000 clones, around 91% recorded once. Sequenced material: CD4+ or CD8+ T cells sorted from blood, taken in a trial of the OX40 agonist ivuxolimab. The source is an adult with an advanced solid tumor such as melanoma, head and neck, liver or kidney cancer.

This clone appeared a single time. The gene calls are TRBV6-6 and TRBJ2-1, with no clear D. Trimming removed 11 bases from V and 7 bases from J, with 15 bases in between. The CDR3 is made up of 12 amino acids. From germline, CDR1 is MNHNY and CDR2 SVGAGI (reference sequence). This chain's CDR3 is CAASLPGNEQFF. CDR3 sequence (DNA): TGTGCCGCGTCCCTCCCTGGGAATGAGCAGTTCTTC.

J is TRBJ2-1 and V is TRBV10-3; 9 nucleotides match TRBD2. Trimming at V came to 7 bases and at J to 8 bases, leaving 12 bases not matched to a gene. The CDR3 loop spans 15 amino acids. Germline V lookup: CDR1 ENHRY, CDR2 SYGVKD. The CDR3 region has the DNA TGTGCCATCAAAGGGTTGCGGGAGGGCCGGGATGAGCAGTTCTTC. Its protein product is CAIKGLREGRDEQFF.

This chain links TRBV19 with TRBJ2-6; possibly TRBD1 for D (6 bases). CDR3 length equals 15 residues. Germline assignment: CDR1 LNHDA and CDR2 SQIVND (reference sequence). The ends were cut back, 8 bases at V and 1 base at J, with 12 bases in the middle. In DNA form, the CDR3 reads TGTGCCAGTCACACAGGGATGTCTGGGGCCAACGTCCTGACTTTC. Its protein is CASHTGMSGANVLTF. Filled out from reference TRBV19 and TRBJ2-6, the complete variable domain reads DGGITQSPKYLFRKEGQNVTLSCEQNLNHDAMYWYRQDPGQGLRLIYYSQIVNDFQKGDIAEGYSVSREKKESFPLTVTSAQKNPTAFYLCASHTGMSGANVLTFGAGSRLTVL.

The CDR3, as DNA: TGTGCCAGTCGGGACAGGGGGATTGCTAACTATGGCTACACCTTC. It translates to CASRDRGIANYGYTF. J is TRBJ1-2 and V is TRBV19; 11 nucleotides match TRBD1. With V trimmed by 8 bases and J by 0 bases, 5 bases remained unmatched. Per germline, CDR1 LNHDA and CDR2 SQIVND (reference sequence). This CDR3 is 15 amino acids long.

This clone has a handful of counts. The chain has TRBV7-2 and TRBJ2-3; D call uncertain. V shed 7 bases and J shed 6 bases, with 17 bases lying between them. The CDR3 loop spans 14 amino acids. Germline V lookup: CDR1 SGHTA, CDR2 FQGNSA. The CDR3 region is CASTIYSRGDTQYF. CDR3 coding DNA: TGTGCCAGCACCATATATAGCCGAGGCGATACGCAGTATTTT.

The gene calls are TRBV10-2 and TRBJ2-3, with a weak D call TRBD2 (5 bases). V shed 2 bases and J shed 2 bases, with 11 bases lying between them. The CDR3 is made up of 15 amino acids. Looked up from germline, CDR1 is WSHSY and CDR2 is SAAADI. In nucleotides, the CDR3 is TGCGCCAGCAGTGAGATCCAGCGGATCACAGATACGCAGTATTTT. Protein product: CASSEIQRITDTQYF.

CDR3 bases: TGTGCCAGCAGCGCCGAGGTAGCCTACGAGCAGTACTTC. Amino acid sequence: CASSAEVAYEQYF. The chain links TRBV5-4 to TRBJ2-7; D is unresolved. With 4 bases removed from V and 2 bases from J, the gap between germline ends came to 10 bases. Germline V lookup: CDR1 SGHNT, CDR2 YYREEE (reference sequence). This CDR3 comprises 13 residues.

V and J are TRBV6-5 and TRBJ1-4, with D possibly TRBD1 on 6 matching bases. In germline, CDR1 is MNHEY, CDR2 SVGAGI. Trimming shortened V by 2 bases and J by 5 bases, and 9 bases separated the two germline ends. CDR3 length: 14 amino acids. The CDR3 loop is CASSYQGLNEKLFF. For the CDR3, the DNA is TGTGCCAGCAGTTACCAGGGGCTGAATGAAAAACTGTTTTTT.

CDR3 protein: CASSPISGMTSYTF. The DNA for the CDR3 is TGTGCCAGCTCACCAATTTCGGGCATGACGAGCTACACCTTC. The chain is built from TRBV18 and TRBJ1-2; D call uncertain. The germline gives CDR1 KGHSH, CDR2 LQKENI. V lost 2 bases, J lost 9 bases, and 16 bases lay in between. This CDR3 is 14 amino acids long.

CDR3 region: CASSGGGSLTDTQYF. The CDR3 DNA reads TGTGCCAGCTCAGGGGGGGGCAGCCTCACAGATACGCAGTATTTT. V gene TRBV11-3 combines with J gene TRBJ2-3; D tentatively reads TRBD1 or TRBD2 (7 bases each). The CDR3 extends over 15 amino acids. Trimming pared 8 bases from V and 2 bases from J, leaving 17 bases between. CDR1 and CDR2 (germline): SGHNT, YENEEA.

This CDR3 reads CASSRTPLPQHF. CDR3 in DNA: TGTGCCAGCAGCCGAACCCCTTTGCCCCAGCATTTT. The chain carries TRBV6-1 and TRBJ1-5; D is undetermined. This CDR3 contains 12 residues. Germline assignment: CDR1 MNHNS and CDR2 SASEGT. Trimming pared 6 bases from V and 9 bases from J, leaving 12 bases between.

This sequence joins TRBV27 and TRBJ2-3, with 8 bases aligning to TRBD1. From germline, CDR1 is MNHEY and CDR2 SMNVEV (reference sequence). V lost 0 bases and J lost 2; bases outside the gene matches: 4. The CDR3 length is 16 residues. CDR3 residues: CASSLSRTGITDTQYF. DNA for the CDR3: TGTGCCAGCAGTTTATCACGGACAGGGATCACAGATACGCAGTATTTT.

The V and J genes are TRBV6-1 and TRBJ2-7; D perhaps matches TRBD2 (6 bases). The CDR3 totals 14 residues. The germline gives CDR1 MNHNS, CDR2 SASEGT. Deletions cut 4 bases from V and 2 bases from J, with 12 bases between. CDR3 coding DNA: TGTGCCAGCAGTGGAGCACCGGGAGCCTACGAGCAGTACTTC. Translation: CASSGAPGAYEQYF.

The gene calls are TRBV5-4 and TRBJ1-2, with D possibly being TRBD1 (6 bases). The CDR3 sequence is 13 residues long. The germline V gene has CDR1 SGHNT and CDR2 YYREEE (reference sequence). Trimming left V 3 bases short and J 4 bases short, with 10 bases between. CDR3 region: CASSSGQSYGYTF. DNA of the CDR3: TGTGCCAGCAGCTCCGGACAGTCCTATGGCTACACCTTC.

CDR3 nucleotide sequence: TGTGCCAGCAGCTTACCGACAGCCGGGGAGCTGTTTTTT. Its translation is CASSLPTAGELFF. The V and J genes are TRBV7-6 and TRBJ2-2, with D perhaps TRBD1 (5 bases). V was pared by 2 bases and J by 6 bases, with 7 bases between. The CDR3 is 13 residues long. Per the germline V gene, CDR1 is SGHVS and CDR2 is FNYEAQ. Variable domain in full (rest from reference TRBV7-6 and TRBJ2-2): GAGVSQSPRYKVTKRGQDVALRCDPISGHVSLYWYRQALGQGPEFLTYFNYEAQQDKSGLPNDRFSAERPEGSISTLTIQRTEQRDSAMYRCASSLPTAGELFFGEGSRLTVL.

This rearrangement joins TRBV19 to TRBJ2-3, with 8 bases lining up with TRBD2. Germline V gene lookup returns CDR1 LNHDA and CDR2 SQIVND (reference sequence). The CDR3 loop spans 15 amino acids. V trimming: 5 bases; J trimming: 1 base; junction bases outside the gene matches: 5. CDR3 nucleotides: TGTGCCAGTAGTGAAGGACTAGCCGGCACAGATACGCAGTATTTT. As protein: CASSEGLAGTDTQYF.

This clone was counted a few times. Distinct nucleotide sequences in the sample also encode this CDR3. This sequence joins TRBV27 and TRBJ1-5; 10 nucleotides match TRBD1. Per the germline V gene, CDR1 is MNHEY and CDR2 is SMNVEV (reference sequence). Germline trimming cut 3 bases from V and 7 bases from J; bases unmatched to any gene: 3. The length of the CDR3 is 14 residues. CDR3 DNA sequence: TGTGCCAGCAGTTTGACAGGGGGCCGACAGCCCCAGCATTTT. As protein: CASSLTGGRQPQHF.

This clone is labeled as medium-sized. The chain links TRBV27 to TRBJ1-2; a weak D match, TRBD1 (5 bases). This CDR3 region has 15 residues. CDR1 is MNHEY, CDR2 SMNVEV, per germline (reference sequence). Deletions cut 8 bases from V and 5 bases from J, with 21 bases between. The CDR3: CASRTPGAGGYGYTF. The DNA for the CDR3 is TGTGCCAGCCGGACCCCCGGGGCGGGGGGTTATGGCTACACCTTC.

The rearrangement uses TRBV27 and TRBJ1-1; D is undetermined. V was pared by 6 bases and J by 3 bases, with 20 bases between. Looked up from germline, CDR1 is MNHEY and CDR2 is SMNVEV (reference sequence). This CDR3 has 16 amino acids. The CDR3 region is CASSLQYILSYTEAFF. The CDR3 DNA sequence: TGTGCCAGCAGCCTCCAGTACATCTTGAGCTACACTGAAGCTTTCTTT.

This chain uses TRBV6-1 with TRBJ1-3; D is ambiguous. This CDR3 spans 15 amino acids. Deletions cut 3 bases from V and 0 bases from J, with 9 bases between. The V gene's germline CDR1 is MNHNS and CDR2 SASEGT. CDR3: CASSDGVFSGNTIYF. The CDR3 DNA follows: TGTGCCAGCAGTGACGGGGTCTTCTCTGGAAACACCATATATTTT.

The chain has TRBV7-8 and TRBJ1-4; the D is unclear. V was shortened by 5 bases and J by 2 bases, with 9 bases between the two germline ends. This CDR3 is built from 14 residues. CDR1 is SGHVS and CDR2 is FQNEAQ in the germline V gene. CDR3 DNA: TGTGCCAGCAGCCTCAGGAGGACTAATGAAAAACTGTTTTTT. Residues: CASSLRRTNEKLFF.

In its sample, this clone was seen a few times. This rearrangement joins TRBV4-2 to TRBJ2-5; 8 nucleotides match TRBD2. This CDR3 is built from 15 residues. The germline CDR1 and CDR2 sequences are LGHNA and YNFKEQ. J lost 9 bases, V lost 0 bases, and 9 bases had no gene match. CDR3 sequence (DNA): TGTGCCAGCAGCCAAGATAGTAGCCTAGCGGGCGCCCAGTACTTC. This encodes CASSQDSSLAGAQYF.

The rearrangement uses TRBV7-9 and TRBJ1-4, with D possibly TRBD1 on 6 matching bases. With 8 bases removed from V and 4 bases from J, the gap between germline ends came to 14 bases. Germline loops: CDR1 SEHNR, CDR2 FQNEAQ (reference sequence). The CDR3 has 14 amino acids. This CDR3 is CASSIQGINEKLFF. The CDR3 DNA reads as TGTGCCAGCTCTATCCAGGGGATTAATGAAAAACTGTTTTTT. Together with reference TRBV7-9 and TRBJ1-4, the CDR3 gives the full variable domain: DTGVSQNPRHKITKRGQNVTFRCDPISEHNRLYWYRQTLGQGPEFLTYFQNEAQLEKSRLLSDRFSAERPKGSFSTLEIQRTEQGDSAMYLCASSIQGINEKLFFGSGTQLSVL.

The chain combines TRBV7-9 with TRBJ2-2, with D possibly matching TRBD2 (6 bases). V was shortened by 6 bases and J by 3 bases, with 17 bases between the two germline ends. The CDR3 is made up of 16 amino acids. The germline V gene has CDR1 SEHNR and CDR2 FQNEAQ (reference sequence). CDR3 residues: CASRSGSSEYTGELFF. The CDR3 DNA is TGTGCCAGCAGATCAGGCTCTAGCGAATACACCGGGGAGCTGTTTTTT.

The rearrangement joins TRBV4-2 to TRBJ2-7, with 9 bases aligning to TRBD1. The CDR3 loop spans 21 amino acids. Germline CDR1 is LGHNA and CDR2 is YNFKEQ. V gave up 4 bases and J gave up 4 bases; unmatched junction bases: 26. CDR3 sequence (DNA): TGTGCCAGCAGCCGAAAGATGTCGGTTGATTCGCGACAGGGGGTCGGGTACGAGCAGTACTTC. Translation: CASSRKMSVDSRQGVGYEQYF.

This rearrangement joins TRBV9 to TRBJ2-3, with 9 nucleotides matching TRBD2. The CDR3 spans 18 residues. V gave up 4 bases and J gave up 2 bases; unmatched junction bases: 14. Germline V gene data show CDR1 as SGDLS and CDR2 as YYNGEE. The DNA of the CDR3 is TGTGCCAGCAGCCGGATAAGTGTGACTAGCGGCAACACAGATACGCAGTATTTT. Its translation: CASSRISVTSGNTDTQYF.

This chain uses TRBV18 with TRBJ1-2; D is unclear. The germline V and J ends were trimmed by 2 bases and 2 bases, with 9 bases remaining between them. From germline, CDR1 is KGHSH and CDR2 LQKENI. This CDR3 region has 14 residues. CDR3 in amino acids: CASSPLRDNYGYTF. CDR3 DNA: TGTGCCAGCTCACCATTGAGAGACAACTATGGCTACACCTTC.

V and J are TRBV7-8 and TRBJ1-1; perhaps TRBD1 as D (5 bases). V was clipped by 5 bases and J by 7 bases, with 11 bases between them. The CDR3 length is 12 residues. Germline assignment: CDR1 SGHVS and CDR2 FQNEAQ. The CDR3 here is CASSLWGGEAFF. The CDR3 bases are TGTGCCAGCAGCCTCTGGGGGGGTGAAGCTTTCTTT.

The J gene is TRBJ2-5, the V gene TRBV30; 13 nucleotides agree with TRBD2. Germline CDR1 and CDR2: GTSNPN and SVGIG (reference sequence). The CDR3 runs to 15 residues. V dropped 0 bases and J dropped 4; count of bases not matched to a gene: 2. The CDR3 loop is CAWSVLAGGGETQYF. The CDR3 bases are TGTGCCTGGAGTGTACTAGCGGGAGGGGGAGAGACCCAGTACTTC.